This T cell receptor beta chain was recovered during a study of shared clonotypes between healthy human individuals. This clone was counted a single time. At deep level, the assay was performed. Assay used: immunoSEQ multiplex PCR; TCRdb lists only in-frame clones, some missing. The data contain around 510,000 clones, about 96% of them singletons. Healthy HIV-negative adults with no recent acute infections or vaccinations were recruited as donors. The CDR3 is 15 amino acids. The germline CDR1 and CDR2 sequences are SGHAT and FQNNGV. Losses at the gene ends were 6 bases for V and 6 bases for J; bases not matched to a gene: 13.

The sequence was obtained from a woman in her thirties in good health. The chain recombines TRBV11-2 with TRBJ1-1; TRBD1 agrees at 7 bases. Input material: naive CD4+ T cells sorted from blood. Subset of the sample: CD45RA+ positively selected. The CDR3 protein is CASRTITGEAAEAFF. The CDR3 DNA follows: TGTGCCAGCAGGACTATTACAGGGGAAGCGGCTGAAGCTTTCTTT.